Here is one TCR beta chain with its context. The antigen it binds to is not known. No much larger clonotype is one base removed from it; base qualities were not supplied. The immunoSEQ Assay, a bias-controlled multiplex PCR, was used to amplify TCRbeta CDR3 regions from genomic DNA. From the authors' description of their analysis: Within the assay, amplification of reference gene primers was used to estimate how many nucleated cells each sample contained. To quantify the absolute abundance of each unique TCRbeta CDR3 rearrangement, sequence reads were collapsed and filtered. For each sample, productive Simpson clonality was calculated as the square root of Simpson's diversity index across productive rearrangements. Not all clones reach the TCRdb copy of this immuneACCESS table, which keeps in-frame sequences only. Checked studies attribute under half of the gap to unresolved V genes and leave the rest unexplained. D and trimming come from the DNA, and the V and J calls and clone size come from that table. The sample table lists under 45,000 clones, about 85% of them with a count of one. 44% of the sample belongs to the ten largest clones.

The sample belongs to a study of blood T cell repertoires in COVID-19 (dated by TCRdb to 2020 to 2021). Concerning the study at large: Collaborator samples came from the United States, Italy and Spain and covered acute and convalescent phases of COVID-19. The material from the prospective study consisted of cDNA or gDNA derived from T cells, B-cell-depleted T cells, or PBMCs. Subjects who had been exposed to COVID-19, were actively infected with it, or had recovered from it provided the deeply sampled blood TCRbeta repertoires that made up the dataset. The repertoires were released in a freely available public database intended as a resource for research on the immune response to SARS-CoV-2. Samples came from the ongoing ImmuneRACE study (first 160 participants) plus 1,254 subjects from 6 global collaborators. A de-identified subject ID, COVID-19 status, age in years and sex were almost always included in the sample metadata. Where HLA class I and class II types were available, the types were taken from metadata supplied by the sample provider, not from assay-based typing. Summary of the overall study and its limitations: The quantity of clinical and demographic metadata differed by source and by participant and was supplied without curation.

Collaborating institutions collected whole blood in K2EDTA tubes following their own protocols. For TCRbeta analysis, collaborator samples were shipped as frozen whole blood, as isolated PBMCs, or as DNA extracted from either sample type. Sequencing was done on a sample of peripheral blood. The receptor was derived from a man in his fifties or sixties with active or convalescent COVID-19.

The DNA is TGCGCCAGCAGATTAGGGGACACCGGGGAGCTGTTTTTT. It codes for CASRLGDTGELFF. The sequence joins TRBV10-1 to TRBJ2-2; the D gene is perhaps TRBD1, on 5 matching bases. Cut back by 6 bases and 3 bases, the V and J ends lie 8 bases apart. From its cysteine to its phenylalanine, the CDR3 spans 13 amino acids. Only CDR3 DNA is held: 39 bases, read in frame from base 1. Looking up the germline V gene (reference sequence) yields CDR1 WNHNN and CDR2 SYGVQD.